A selection of T cell receptor beta chains follows, all from one sample in a study of shared clonotypes between healthy human individuals. The repertoire was sequenced with immunoSEQ multiplex PCR; TCRdb's copy has only in-frame clones and lacks some. The top ten hold 0.067% of the sample, which has approximately 180,000 clones, 90% to 95% seen once. The sample taken for sequencing was naive CD4+ T cells sorted from blood. The receptors stem from a woman aged 25 to 39 in good health. The CDR3 runs from the conserved cysteine through the conserved F or W. D genes are given only for firm matches. Clone size is not always given. Where it is, it says once, few, many or a class for expanded clones.

clone size	D gene	V gene	J gene	CDR3 protein	CDR3 DNA
-	TRBD1	TRBV4-1	TRBJ1-1	CASRQPGQGARGTEAFF	TGCGCCAGCAGACAACCGGGACAGGGGGCGCGTGGCACTGAAGCTTTCTTT
-	TRBD2	TRBV11-2	TRBJ2-2	CASSLEVAGEGGLFF	TGTGCCAGCAGCTTAGAGGTTGCGGGAGAGGGAGGGCTGTTTTTT
-	-	TRBV7-9	TRBJ2-7	CASSFVAVAYEQYF	TGTGCCAGCAGCTTTGTCGCAGTAGCCTACGAGCAGTACTTC
-	TRBD1	TRBV18	TRBJ2-7	CASSSGTGETGYEQYF	TGTGCCAGCTCTAGTGGGACAGGGGAAACTGGGTACGAGCAGTACTTC
-	-	TRBV29-1	TRBJ1-3	CSAVGTSSGNTIYF	TGCAGCGCCGTGGGAACAAGCTCTGGAAACACCATATATTTT
once	-	TRBV19	TRBJ1-1	CASSTSGNTEAFF	TGTGCCAGTTCTACCTCGGGGAACACTGAAGCTTTCTTT
-	-	TRBV4-1	TRBJ2-1	CASSQDLAWNEQFF	TGCGCCAGCAGCCAAGATCTAGCGTGGAATGAGCAGTTCTTC
-	TRBD1	TRBV27	TRBJ1-6	CASSPGTGNSPLHF	TGTGCCAGCAGTCCCGGGACAGGGAATTCACCCCTCCACTTT
-	-	TRBV2	TRBJ1-2	CASSATGPYGYTF	TGTGCCAGCAGCGCGACAGGCCCCTATGGCTACACCTTC
once	-	TRBV28	TRBJ1-5	CASSLNRNQPQHF	TGTGCCAGCAGTTTAAACCGCAATCAGCCCCAGCATTTT
-	-	TRBV5-6	TRBJ2-2	CASSFYLTENTGELFF	TGTGCCAGCAGCTTTTATTTAACAGAGAACACCGGGGAGCTGTTTTTT
-	-	TRBV28	TRBJ1-3	CASSYERGLLGGNTIYF	TGTGCCAGCAGTTATGAACGCGGGCTGCTGGGGGGAAACACCATATATTTT
-	TRBD1	TRBV18	TRBJ1-5	CASSPRQGFSNQPQHF	TGTGCCAGCTCACCACGACAGGGGTTTAGCAATCAGCCCCAGCATTTT
-	-	TRBV2	TRBJ2-6	CASSARSGANVLTF	TGTGCCAGCAGTGCCCGGTCTGGGGCCAACGTCCTGACTTTC
-	TRBD1	TRBV6-5	TRBJ1-1	CATLGQGGTEAFF	TGTGCCACCCTGGGACAGGGGGGTACTGAAGCTTTCTTT
-	-	TRBV6-5	TRBJ2-1	CASSYGTEYNEQFF	TGTGCCAGCAGTTACGGGACGGAATACAATGAGCAGTTCTTC
-	-	TRBV30	TRBJ1-1	CAWSITGTPNTEAFF	TGTGCCTGGAGTATTACCGGGACACCTAACACTGAAGCTTTCTTT
few	-	TRBV9	TRBJ2-7	CASSVHVDAPSYEQYF	TGTGCCAGCAGCGTACACGTCGACGCTCCTTCCTACGAGCAGTACTTC
few	-	TRBV4-2	TRBJ2-7	CASSQDDSRSSYEQYF	TGTGCCAGCAGCCAGGACGACTCCAGGAGCTCCTACGAGCAGTACTTC
-	-	TRBV11-3	TRBJ2-7	CASSLRSGSNVEQYF	TGTGCCAGCAGCTTACGGTCCGGCAGCAACGTCGAGCAGTACTTC
-	-	TRBV28	TRBJ2-7	CASSGETGSYEQYF	TGTGCCAGCAGTGGGGAGACCGGGTCCTACGAGCAGTACTTC
-	TRBD1	TRBV28	TRBJ1-5	CASSLTGLRNSNQPQHF	TGTGCCAGCAGTTTGACAGGGCTAAGAAATAGCAATCAGCCCCAGCATTTT
once	TRBD1	TRBV6-1	TRBJ1-5	CASSDLQGSVGQPQHF	TGTGCCAGCAGTGATTTACAGGGGTCGGTCGGACAGCCCCAGCATTTT
-	-	TRBV6-4	TRBJ1-1	CASSATDQDTEAFF	TGTGCCAGCAGTGCGACAGACCAGGACACTGAAGCTTTCTTT
-	-	TRBV5-4	TRBJ2-3	CASSLYLTGQSSTDTQYF	TGTGCCAGCAGCTTGTACCTAACTGGACAGTCTAGCACAGATACGCAGTATTTT
-	-	TRBV6-5	TRBJ2-7	CASSRGTPDYEQYF	TGTGCCAGCAGCCGTGGGACACCCGACTACGAGCAGTACTTC
-	-	TRBV28	TRBJ1-5	CASSQTALNQPQHF	TGTGCCAGCAGTCAGACAGCCCTCAATCAGCCCCAGCATTTT
-	-	TRBV27	TRBJ2-5	CASRPGPSPETQYF	TGTGCCAGCAGACCGGGACCCTCTCCAGAGACCCAGTACTTC